The rows below give T cell receptor beta chains drawn from one sample of a study of response to subunit inactivated influenza vaccine. TCRdb passed the RT-PCR reads through MiXCR, listing each CDR3 protein once. The sample gives around 160,000 distinct CDR3 sequences, 9.5% to 13% of which show up once; 9.5% to 15% is in the top ten. Sequenced here: non-naive T cells sorted from PBMCs, sampled roughly 47 days after vaccination. The receptors shown here come from a man over 45 who received an inactivated influenza vaccine. The CDR3 runs from the conserved cysteine through the conserved F or W. A D gene is named only where the DNA matches it firmly. Some rows mark clone size as missing; the rest say once, few, many or name a class of expanded clone.

V gene: TRBV7-6; D gene: TRBD2; J gene: TRBJ2-5; clone size: many; CDR3 protein: CASRGGDPRGQETQYF; CDR3 DNA: TGTGCCAGCAGGGGGGGGGACCCGCGGGGCCAAGAGACCCAGTACTTC
V gene: TRBV24-1; D gene: TRBD1; J gene: TRBJ2-3; clone size: many; CDR3 protein: CATSDAAGTGGDTQYF; CDR3 DNA: TGTGCCACCAGTGATGCGGCCGGGACAGGGGGGGATACGCAGTATTTT
V gene: TRBV20-1; D gene: -; J gene: TRBJ1-6; clone size: few; CDR3 protein: CSAEVLGSLSLHF; CDR3 DNA: TGCAGCGCAGAAGTACTAGGGAGTTTATCCCTCCACTTT
V gene: TRBV24-1; D gene: TRBD2; J gene: TRBJ2-1; clone size: many; CDR3 protein: CATQSGSGTYNEQFF; CDR3 DNA: TGTGCCACCCAATCCGGGAGCGGGACCTACAATGAGCAGTTCTTC
V gene: TRBV7-2; D gene: -; J gene: TRBJ2-1; clone size: few; CDR3 protein: CASSLGGGPNNEQFF; CDR3 DNA: TGTGCCAGCAGCTTAGGGGGGGGGCCAAACAATGAGCAGTTCTTC
V gene: TRBV12-3/TRBV12-4; D gene: -; J gene: TRBJ2-7; clone size: many; CDR3 protein: CASTRAGGQAYEQYF; CDR3 DNA: TGTGCCAGCACTCGTGCAGGGGGGCAAGCCTACGAGCAGTACTTC
V gene: TRBV28; D gene: -; J gene: TRBJ1-5; clone size: few; CDR3 protein: CASSSRRGGQPQHF; CDR3 DNA: TGTGCCAGCAGTTCGAGACGAGGTGGGCAGCCCCAGCATTTT
V gene: TRBV4-1; D gene: TRBD1; J gene: TRBJ1-1; clone size: few; CDR3 protein: CASSRGQSNTEAFF; CDR3 DNA: TGCGCCAGCAGCCGGGGACAGTCGAACACTGAAGCTTTCTTT
V gene: TRBV5-1; D gene: -; J gene: TRBJ2-2; clone size: many; CDR3 protein: CASSLVYGTGELFF; CDR3 DNA: TGCGCCAGCAGCTTAGTGTACGGCACCGGGGAGCTGTTTTTT
V gene: TRBV20-1; D gene: -; J gene: TRBJ1-2; clone size: -; CDR3 protein: CSGRGPTTGDGYTF; CDR3 DNA: TGCAGTGGCAGGGGACCCACTACGGGGGATGGCTACACCTTC
V gene: TRBV5-1; D gene: TRBD2; J gene: TRBJ2-2; clone size: few; CDR3 protein: CASSLASSGGNTGELFF; CDR3 DNA: TGCGCCAGCAGCTTGGCATCTAGCGGGGGGAACACCGGGGAGCTGTTTTTT
V gene: TRBV6-1; D gene: -; J gene: TRBJ2-5; clone size: -; CDR3 protein: CASGLIILQETQYF; CDR3 DNA: TGTGCCAGCGGGCTGATTATACTCCAAGAGACCCAGTACTTC
V gene: TRBV7-8; D gene: -; J gene: TRBJ2-7; clone size: -; CDR3 protein: CASSLGPELYEQYF; CDR3 DNA: TGTGCCAGCAGCTTAGGCCCAGAGTTATACGAGCAGTACTTC
V gene: TRBV29-1; D gene: -; J gene: TRBJ2-7; clone size: few; CDR3 protein: CSAEETVGGQYF; CDR3 DNA: TGCAGCGCCGAGGAGACCGTGGGCGGGCAGTACTTC
V gene: TRBV7-9; D gene: -; J gene: TRBJ1-2; clone size: -; CDR3 protein: CASSLPNWDYGYTF; CDR3 DNA: TGTGCCAGCAGCTTACCTAACTGGGACTATGGCTACACCTTC
V gene: TRBV3-1; D gene: -; J gene: TRBJ2-6; clone size: few; CDR3 protein: CASSQEGTGANVLTF; CDR3 DNA: TGTGCCAGCAGCCAAGAGGGAACTGGGGCCAACGTCCTGACTTTC
V gene: TRBV15; D gene: -; J gene: TRBJ1-1; clone size: -; CDR3 protein: CATSRDRLNTEAFF; CDR3 DNA: TGTGCCACCAGCAGAGATCGACTGAACACTGAAGCTTTCTTT
V gene: TRBV5-6; D gene: -; J gene: TRBJ2-5; clone size: -; CDR3 protein: CASSYKTGETQYF; CDR3 DNA: TGTGCCAGCAGCTACAAAACCGGAGAGACCCAGTACTTC
V gene: TRBV9; D gene: -; J gene: TRBJ1-6; clone size: -; CDR3 protein: CASSVGGARDSPLHF; CDR3 DNA: TGTGCCAGCAGCGTAGGAGGGGCTCGGGATTCACCCCTCCACTTT
V gene: TRBV12-3/TRBV12-4; D gene: TRBD1; J gene: TRBJ1-2; clone size: few; CDR3 protein: CASRRQGSGSNYGYTF; CDR3 DNA: TGTGCCAGCAGGAGACAGGGATCAGGATCTAACTATGGCTACACCTTC
V gene: TRBV20-1; D gene: -; J gene: TRBJ1-2; clone size: many; CDR3 protein: CSARSGLQGRGYTF; CDR3 DNA: TGCAGTGCTAGATCGGGTCTACAGGGTCGGGGCTACACCTTC
V gene: TRBV3-1; D gene: -; J gene: TRBJ2-7; clone size: -; CDR3 protein: CASSQGTVGEQYF; CDR3 DNA: TGTGCCAGCAGCCAAGGTACAGTGGGCGAGCAGTACTTC
V gene: TRBV6-2/TRBV6-3; D gene: -; J gene: TRBJ2-3; clone size: many; CDR3 protein: CASTLTDVPDTQYF; CDR3 DNA: TGTGCCAGCACCCTAACGGACGTCCCAGATACGCAGTATTTT
V gene: TRBV7-2; D gene: -; J gene: TRBJ1-1; clone size: few; CDR3 protein: CASSSVQGRTEAFF; CDR3 DNA: TGTGCCAGCAGCTCCGTGCAGGGCCGGACTGAAGCTTTCTTT
V gene: TRBV6-1; D gene: TRBD2; J gene: TRBJ2-7; clone size: many; CDR3 protein: CASSRGLAGNPYEQYF; CDR3 DNA: TGTGCCAGCAGCCGTGGACTAGCGGGAAACCCCTACGAGCAGTACTTC
V gene: TRBV10-3; D gene: TRBD1; J gene: TRBJ2-5; clone size: few; CDR3 protein: CAISTGQVGQETQYF; CDR3 DNA: TGTGCCATCAGCACCGGACAGGTTGGGCAAGAGACCCAGTACTTC
V gene: TRBV20-1; D gene: -; J gene: TRBJ1-3; clone size: -; CDR3 protein: CSAGVSGNTIYF; CDR3 DNA: TGCAGTGCCGGGGTCTCTGGAAACACCATATATTTT
V gene: TRBV15; D gene: -; J gene: TRBJ1-1; clone size: -; CDR3 protein: CATSRAERQVAFF; CDR3 DNA: TGTGCCACCAGCAGAGCTGAGAGACAGGTAGCTTTCTTT
V gene: TRBV4-2; D gene: TRBD1; J gene: TRBJ2-7; clone size: -; CDR3 protein: CASSQDLETGGREQYF; CDR3 DNA: TGTGCCAGCAGCCAAGATCTAGAGACAGGGGGTCGCGAGCAGTACTTC
V gene: TRBV7-2; D gene: -; J gene: TRBJ2-5; clone size: few; CDR3 protein: CASSRGFQETQYF; CDR3 DNA: TGTGCCAGCAGCAGAGGATTCCAAGAGACCCAGTACTTC
V gene: TRBV5-6; D gene: -; J gene: TRBJ2-1; clone size: few; CDR3 protein: CASSLGVSGILYNEQFF; CDR3 DNA: TGTGCCAGCAGCTTGGGCGTGTCCGGAATACTATACAATGAGCAGTTCTTC
V gene: TRBV7-2; D gene: -; J gene: TRBJ2-2; clone size: many; CDR3 protein: CASSLAANTGELFF; CDR3 DNA: TGTGCCAGCAGCTTAGCGGCGAACACCGGGGAGCTGTTTTTT
V gene: TRBV10-3; D gene: TRBD2; J gene: TRBJ2-3; clone size: -; CDR3 protein: CAIRGLGEGTDTQYF; CDR3 DNA: TGTGCCATCAGGGGACTAGGGGAAGGCACAGATACGCAGTATTTT
V gene: TRBV3-1; D gene: TRBD1; J gene: TRBJ2-3; clone size: few; CDR3 protein: CASSPFIGTGGSFGTDTQYF; CDR3 DNA: TGTGCCAGCAGCCCCTTTATTGGGACAGGGGGTAGTTTCGGCACAGATACGCAGTATTTT
V gene: TRBV28; D gene: TRBD1; J gene: TRBJ2-5; clone size: -; CDR3 protein: CASSQDREQETQYF; CDR3 DNA: TGTGCCAGCAGCCAGGACAGGGAACAAGAGACCCAGTACTTC
V gene: TRBV7-2; D gene: -; J gene: TRBJ2-2; clone size: -; CDR3 protein: CASSLASGAGTGELFF; CDR3 DNA: TGTGCCAGCAGCTTAGCGTCGGGGGCGGGCACCGGGGAGCTGTTTTTT
V gene: TRBV4-3; D gene: -; J gene: TRBJ2-7; clone size: -; CDR3 protein: CASSQRSGGEQYF; CDR3 DNA: TGCGCCAGCAGCCAACGTTCCGGTGGCGAGCAGTACTTC
V gene: TRBV24-1; D gene: -; J gene: TRBJ2-1; clone size: -; CDR3 protein: CATRGLNYNEQFF; CDR3 DNA: TGTGCCACCAGGGGACTGAATTACAATGAGCAGTTCTTC
V gene: TRBV11-2; D gene: TRBD2; J gene: TRBJ2-3; clone size: few; CDR3 protein: CASSFSGGRKTDTQYF; CDR3 DNA: TGTGCCAGCAGCTTCTCGGGCGGGAGGAAGACAGATACGCAGTATTTT